The rows below give T cell receptor beta chains drawn from one sample of a study of blood T cell repertoires in COVID-19. The assay was immunoSEQ multiplex PCR, and TCRdb's table has in-frame clones only and misses some. The data hold some 250,000 clones, with roughly 80% observed a single time. The specimen sequenced was peripheral blood. The receptors originated from a woman under 30 with acute or convalescent COVID-19. CDR3s include the opening cysteine and the closing phenylalanine or tryptophan. The D gene is left open where the match is weak. Some rows mark clone size as missing; the rest say once, few, many or name a class of expanded clone.

V	D	J	size	CDR3	DNA
TRBV2	TRBD1	TRBJ1-1	few	CASSERGQDEAFF	TGTGCCAGCAGTGAAAGGGGACAGGATGAAGCTTTCTTT
TRBV27	NA	TRBJ1-5	few	CASSLGGVWQPQHF	TGTGCCAGCAGTTTAGGGGGGGTATGGCAGCCCCAGCATTTT
TRBV27	TRBD1	TRBJ1-6	NA	CASSLIRGRNNSPLHF	TGTGCCAGCAGTTTGATCAGGGGGCGGAATAATTCACCCCTCCACTTT
TRBV19	NA	TRBJ1-5	NA	CASSIERGTLNQPQHF	TGTGCCAGTAGTATAGAGCGGGGCACTCTCAATCAGCCCCAGCATTTT
TRBV19	NA	TRBJ2-6	few	CASPPDIRDVLTF	TGTGCCAGCCCTCCTGACATACGCGACGTCCTGACTTTC
TRBV9	TRBD1	TRBJ1-4	NA	CASSTGQGRTNEKLFF	TGTGCCAGCAGCACCGGACAGGGTCGAACTAATGAAAAACTGTTTTTT
TRBV5-6	TRBD1	TRBJ2-5	NA	CASSLQGAETQYF	TGTGCCAGCAGCTTGCAGGGGGCGGAGACCCAGTACTTC
TRBV28	TRBD2	TRBJ2-7	NA	CASSPGGSLGEQYF	TGTGCCAGCAGTCCGGGGGGGAGCCTGGGAGAGCAGTACTTC
TRBV11-2	TRBD2	TRBJ2-3	NA	CASSLVAGVPDTQYF	TGTGCCAGCAGCTTAGTAGCGGGAGTCCCAGATACGCAGTATTTT
TRBV18	NA	TRBJ2-7	NA	CASSDRTSYEQYF	TGTGCCAGCTCAGATCGGACTTCTTACGAGCAGTACTTC
TRBV7-9	NA	TRBJ2-7	NA	CASSPVMAISYEQYF	TGTGCCAGCAGCCCCGTGATGGCCATATCCTACGAGCAGTACTTC
TRBV27	NA	TRBJ2-7	NA	CASSFAPAYEQYF	TGTGCCAGCAGTTTTGCGCCTGCCTACGAGCAGTACTTC
TRBV24-1	TRBD2	TRBJ2-1	NA	CATSDKGLTFDEQFF	TGTGCCACCAGTGACAAGGGACTAACTTTCGATGAGCAGTTCTTC
TRBV2	NA	TRBJ2-1	NA	CASREGGGSYNEQFF	TGTGCCAGCAGGGAAGGTGGAGGCTCCTACAATGAGCAGTTCTTC
TRBV3-1/TRBV3-2	NA	TRBJ1-1	NA	CASSPTPGETEAFF	TGTGCCAGCAGCCCGACTCCAGGGGAAACTGAAGCTTTCTTT
TRBV4-3	NA	TRBJ1-2	NA	CASSQDISRDYGYTF	TGCGCCAGCAGCCAAGATATTTCGAGAGACTATGGCTACACCTTC
TRBV11-2	NA	TRBJ2-3	few	CASSLETTGPITDTQYF	TGTGCCAGCAGCTTAGAAACCACAGGGCCTATCACAGATACGCAGTATTTT
TRBV4-3	NA	TRBJ2-5	NA	CASSQDLAGVQETQYF	TGCGCCAGCAGCCAAGATCTCGCAGGGGTACAAGAGACCCAGTACTTC
TRBV19	NA	TRBJ2-1	NA	CASSIGSETYNEQFF	TGTGCCAGTAGTATTGGTAGTGAGACCTACAATGAGCAGTTCTTC
TRBV6-4	NA	TRBJ2-6	NA	CASSDPLVAGANVLTF	TGTGCCAGCAGTGACCCGCTAGTCGCGGGGGCCAACGTCCTGACTTTC
TRBV19	NA	TRBJ2-1	NA	CASSIDGGTYNEQFF	TGTGCCAGTAGTATAGATGGCGGGACTTACAATGAGCAGTTCTTC
TRBV29-1	NA	TRBJ2-1	NA	CSADRDYEQFF	TGCAGCGCGGACCGGGACTATGAGCAGTTCTTC
TRBV21-1	NA	TRBJ1-1	NA	CASSQPGQGAMEDTEAFF	TGTGCCAGCTCTCAACCGGGACAGGGGGCCATGGAGGACACTGAAGCTTTCTTT
TRBV5-4	TRBD1	TRBJ2-2	NA	CASSLGQGGVGELFF	TGTGCCAGCAGCTTAGGACAGGGAGGTGTCGGGGAGCTGTTTTTT
TRBV12-3/TRBV12-4	TRBD1	TRBJ2-7	NA	CASGGTGRDEQYF	TGTGCCAGCGGGGGGACAGGGAGGGACGAGCAGTACTTC
TRBV7-9	TRBD2	TRBJ2-7	NA	CASSPTGGAYEQYF	TGTGCCAGCAGCCCAACGGGGGGGGCCTACGAGCAGTACTTC
TRBV28	TRBD1	TRBJ1-5	NA	CASTIRTGGINQPQHF	TGTGCCAGCACCATTCGGACAGGGGGAATCAATCAGCCCCAGCATTTT
TRBV28	NA	TRBJ1-5	NA	CATGGGLGQPQHF	TGTGCCACCGGGGGGGGTTTAGGTCAGCCCCAGCATTTT
TRBV14	TRBD2	TRBJ2-5	NA	CASSQDWLAGGGETQYF	TGTGCCAGCAGCCAAGATTGGCTAGCGGGAGGTGGGGAGACCCAGTACTTC
TRBV9	NA	TRBJ1-6	once	CASSYGQSNSPLHF	TGTGCCAGCAGCTACGGACAGAGTAATTCACCCCTCCACTTT
TRBV27	TRBD1	TRBJ2-3	NA	CASGWTGYSTDTQYF	TGTGCCAGCGGATGGACAGGTTATAGCACAGATACGCAGTATTTT
TRBV5-1	TRBD1	TRBJ2-2	NA	CASSRRDRVRTGELFF	TGCGCCAGCAGCCGCCGGGACAGGGTACGCACCGGGGAGCTGTTTTTT
TRBV6-2/TRBV6-3	NA	TRBJ1-6	NA	CASSRASGNSPLHF	TGTGCCAGCAGCAGAGCGTCAGGGAATTCACCCCTCCACTTT
TRBV5-1	TRBD2	TRBJ2-1	NA	CASRPGLAGVYEQFF	TGCGCCAGCAGACCGGGACTAGCGGGAGTTTATGAGCAGTTCTTC
TRBV30	NA	TRBJ2-6	once	CAWSGSGANVLTF	TGTGCCTGGAGCGGCTCTGGGGCCAACGTCCTGACTTTC
TRBV7-2	TRBD1	TRBJ2-7	NA	CASSRDRGASYEQYF	TGTGCCAGCAGCCGGGACAGGGGGGCGTCCTACGAGCAGTACTTC
TRBV7-2	NA	TRBJ2-6	NA	CASSLWGVGANVLTF	TGTGCCAGCAGCCTTTGGGGGGTTGGGGCCAACGTCCTGACTTTC
TRBV6-5	TRBD1	TRBJ2-1	NA	CASSQTGITYNEQFF	TGTGCCAGCAGTCAGACAGGGATTACCTACAATGAGCAGTTCTTC
TRBV11-3	NA	TRBJ1-1	NA	CASSLDRAERITEAFF	TGTGCCAGCAGCTTAGACAGGGCCGAGCGCATCACTGAAGCTTTCTTT
TRBV5-6	NA	TRBJ2-5	NA	CASSLGGRVQETQYF	TGTGCCAGCAGCTTAGGAGGTCGGGTACAAGAGACCCAGTACTTC
TRBV30	NA	TRBJ1-2	NA	CAWSGIASDGTRPTNYGYTF	TGTGCCTGGAGCGGTATAGCATCGGACGGGACAAGACCGACTAACTATGGCTACACCTTC
TRBV6-2/TRBV6-3	TRBD1	TRBJ1-1	NA	CASSYSVGQGNTEAFF	TGTGCCAGCAGTTACTCGGTGGGACAGGGTAACACTGAAGCTTTCTTT
TRBV12-5	NA	TRBJ1-1	once	CASGFLGQRAFF	TGTGCTAGTGGTTTCCTCGGACAACGGGCTTTCTTT
TRBV19	TRBD1	TRBJ1-5	NA	CASRNDPGTAYSNQPQHF	TGTGCCAGTAGAAACGATCCCGGGACAGCTTATAGCAATCAGCCCCAGCATTTT
TRBV6-4	NA	TRBJ1-5	once	CASSDSGAGNQPQHF	TGTGCCAGCAGTGACTCTGGGGCAGGCAATCAGCCCCAGCATTTT